The TCR beta chain described here comes from a study of T cell changes during pregnancy in multiple sclerosis. The table came from immunoSEQ multiplex PCR; TCRdb's copy has only in-frame clones and leaves some out. The table lists over 75,000 clones, roughly 92% of them singletons. V was pared by 0 bases and J by 5 bases, with 10 bases between. The CDR3 is 14 residues long. Germline CDR1 is LGHNA and CDR2 is YNFKEQ. The source is a female donor with multiple sclerosis, enrolled in a pregnancy study. The material was peripheral blood, obtained in the first trimester of pregnancy. V and J are TRBV4-2 and TRBJ2-5; a possible D gene is TRBD2 (5 bases). The CDR3 sequence: CASSQDPSSETQYF. The CDR3 DNA follows: TGTGCCAGCAGCCAAGATCCTAGCTCTGAGACCCAGTACTTC.